Shown below are 12 T cell receptor beta chains from a single sample sequenced in a study of regulatory T cells in long-lasting Graves disease. Combining iRepertoire HTBI primers with Arm-PCR of CDR3 regions, the authors built TCR beta libraries. A single record per CDR3 protein comes from TCRdb applying MiXCR to the multiplex PCR reads. The table includes 400,000 to 650,000 distinct CDR3 sequences, roughly 16% detected once. Regarding time point: newly diagnosed GD, antithyroid drugs for less than 3 months. RNA extracted from PBMCs served as the sequencing template. These data also formed part of another study, on T cells in Graves' hyperthyroidism and ophthalmopathy.

The sequences come from peripheral blood mononuclear cells (PBMCs), collected at new diagnosis, from a patient treated with antithyroid drugs. The receptor source for this set is a woman aged 40 to 65 with Graves disease.

The sample holds many counts of this clonotype. V is TRBV11-2 and J is TRBJ2-7; D is unclear. V lost 1 base and J lost 6, with 7 bases in between. Per the germline V gene, CDR1 is SGHAT and CDR2 is FQNNGV. This CDR3 comprises 12 residues. The CDR3 nucleotides are TGTGCCAGCAGCTTAGGGGCAGGCGAGCAGTACTTC. It is translated as CASSLGAGEQYF.

V gene TRBV4-1 combines with J gene TRBJ2-3; TRBD2 agrees at 11 bases. This CDR3 is 18 amino acids long. Germline CDR1 reads MGHRA; CDR2 reads YSYEKL. V trimming: 2 bases; J trimming: 2 bases; junction bases outside the gene matches: 9. The CDR3 sequence: CASSQKTGTSGHTDTQYF. The DNA of the CDR3 is TGCGCCAGCAGCCAAAAAACCGGGACTAGCGGACACACAGATACGCAGTATTTT.

This clonotype was recorded at least ten times. The genes are TRBV3-1 and TRBJ1-5; 9 bases line up with TRBD1. This CDR3 has 15 amino acids. In germline, CDR1 is LGHDT, CDR2 YNNKEL (reference sequence). The junction had 5 bases not matched to a gene; V was cut back by 3 bases and J by 5 bases. In DNA, the CDR3 is TGTGCCAGCAGCCAGGGACAGGGATGGTATCAGCCCCAGCATTTT. Translated, it gives CASSQGQGWYQPQHF.

V and J are TRBV19 and TRBJ1-1; no definite D call. The CDR3 runs 15 residues. Per the germline V gene, CDR1 is LNHDA and CDR2 is SQIVND (reference sequence). V was shortened by 3 bases and J by 4 bases, with 15 bases between the two germline ends. Here the CDR3 reads CASSMQGLGFTEAFF. The CDR3 region has the DNA TGTGCCAGTAGTATGCAAGGACTCGGTTTCACTGAAGCTTTCTTT. Full variable domain (rest looked up from reference TRBV19 and TRBJ1-1): DGGITQSPKYLFRKEGQNVTLSCEQNLNHDAMYWYRQDPGQGLRLIYYSQIVNDFQKGDIAEGYSVSREKKESFPLTVTSAQKNPTAFYLCASSMQGLGFTEAFFGQGTRLTVV.

This clonotype showed up many times. Written as DNA, the CDR3 is TGTGCCAGCAGCCCCGTAAGAGGTAATGAGCAGTTCTTC. Translating gives CASSPVRGNEQFF. This rearrangement joins TRBV3-1 to TRBJ2-1; D is unclear. The germline CDR1 and CDR2 sequences are LGHDT and YNNKEL (reference sequence). The V end was cut by 4 bases, the J end by 7 bases, with 11 bases between. The CDR3 consists of 13 residues.

This clonotype came up a few times. The chain uses TRBV28 and TRBJ1-2, with D uncertain. The CDR3 runs to 13 residues. Per germline, CDR1 MDHEN and CDR2 SYDVKM. V lost 6 bases and J 3 bases, leaving 11 bases between the germline ends. The CDR3: CASRPLRDYGYTF. The CDR3 bases are TGTGCCAGCAGGCCCTTGAGGGACTATGGCTACACCTTC.

The genes are TRBV7-3 and TRBJ2-3, with D perhaps being TRBD1 or TRBD2 (5 bases each). CDR3 length: 15 amino acids. Deletions cut 3 bases from V and 2 bases from J, with 12 bases between. CDR1 is SGHTA, CDR2 FQGTGA, per germline. The CDR3 region is CASSFTGTTTDTQYF. The CDR3 DNA follows: TGTGCCAGCAGCTTTACCGGGACCACCACAGATACGCAGTATTTT.

A remark on this clonotype: A single base separates this from a much larger clone, so it may be a read error. CDR3 region: CSVDRPGETQFF. The DNA for the CDR3 is TGCAGTGTAGACAGGCCGGGAGAGACCCAGTTCTTC. This rearrangement joins TRBV20-1 to TRBJ2-5; D possibly uses TRBD1 or TRBD2 (6 bases each). TRBJ2-1 matches the DNA end more closely, so the J call is doubtful. The CDR3 is 12 residues long. Germline assignment: CDR1 DFQATT and CDR2 SNEGSKA (reference sequence).

Points on this clonotype: This clone may be a read error of a much larger clone one base away. The chain carries TRBV11-1 and TRBJ2-2, with D maybe TRBD2 (6 bases). Between the trimmed V and J ends, which lost 5 bases and 1 base, there was a span of 11 bases. The V gene's germline CDR1 is SGHAT and CDR2 FQDESV (reference sequence). The CDR3 spans 15 residues. The CDR3 loop reads CASSPGDENTGELFF. The CDR3 region has the DNA TGTGCCAGCAGCCCGGGGGACGAGAACACCGGGGAGCTGTTTTTT.

A few counts support this clonotype. This sequence joins TRBV19 and TRBJ2-1; 8 positions agree with TRBD2. The J segment lost 0 bases and the V segment lost 2 bases, leaving 9 bases of the junction unmatched. There are 18 residues in the CDR3. Germline values: CDR1 LNHDA, CDR2 SQIVND (reference sequence). For the CDR3, the DNA is TGTGCCAGTAGTATATGGCGGGGGGTATCGAGCTCCTACAATGAGCAGTTCTTC. Its protein product is CASSIWRGVSSSYNEQFF. The full variable domain, completed using reference TRBV19 and TRBJ2-1, is DGGITQSPKYLFRKEGQNVTLSCEQNLNHDAMYWYRQDPGQGLRLIYYSQIVNDFQKGDIAEGYSVSREKKESFPLTVTSAQKNPTAFYLCASSIWRGVSSSYNEQFFGPGTRLTVL.

The table lists this clonotype with many counts. This chain links TRBV20-1 with TRBJ1-1, with D unresolved. Trimming pared 3 bases from V and 5 bases from J, leaving 13 bases between. Germline V gene data show CDR1 as DFQATT and CDR2 as SNEGSKA (reference sequence). The CDR3 runs to 13 residues. The CDR3 reads CSARVVGGTEAFF. CDR3 DNA: TGCAGTGCTAGGGTCGTCGGAGGAACTGAAGCTTTCTTT.

The gene calls are TRBV2 and TRBJ2-7; 8 positions agree with TRBD1. Germline V gene lookup returns CDR1 SNHLY and CDR2 FYNNEI. CDR3 length: 13 amino acids. The J segment lost 0 bases and the V segment lost 9 bases, leaving 4 bases of the junction unmatched. The CDR3 sequence is CARQGVGSYEQYF. CDR3 coding DNA: TGTGCCAGACAGGGGGTAGGCTCCTACGAGCAGTACTTC. Looking up the rest from reference TRBV2 and TRBJ2-7 gives the full variable domain: EPEVTQTPSHQVTQMGQEVILRCVPISNHLYFYWYRQILGQKVEFLVSFYNNEISEKSEIFDDQFSVERPDGSNFTLKIRSTKLEDSAMYFCARQGVGSYEQYFGPGTRLTVT.